This T cell receptor (beta chain) stems from a study of beta chain features in type 1 diabetes. Whole-study results and caveats: A possible short-template PCR bias applies equally to patients and controls.

CDR1 is PRHDT, CDR2 FYEKMQ, per germline (reference sequence). The CDR3 sequence is 10 residues long. Regarding this clone: Its antigen is unknown. The junction differs from germline at one of its ends, possibly a read error.

Expressed TCRB transcripts were sequenced after all isolated RNA was converted to cDNA. TCRdb keeps only in-frame clones here, not all; method: immunoSEQ multiplex PCR. The sample lists around 19,000 clones, approximately 50% occurring once. Each sorted fraction was over 95% pure. The receptor was derived from a man between 18 and 29 years old in good health. The chain employs TRBV13 and TRBJ1-1; D is unclear. Source material: stem cell memory CD4+ T cells from blood. As DNA, the CDR3 is TGTGCCAGCAGCTTAGACAAGGTGAGGTTT. Encoded protein: CASSLDKVRF.